The rows below give T cell receptor beta chains drawn from one sample of a study of CD8 T cells in Susac syndrome. TCRdb recomputed calls from the immunoSEQ multiplex PCR reads with MiXCR, one row per CDR3 protein. The data contain nearly 200,000 distinct CDR3 sequences, about 96% of them singletons. The specimen was CD4+ T cells from PBMCs. The receptors were sampled from a human donor with multiple sclerosis. CDR3s include the opening cysteine and the closing phenylalanine or tryptophan. D genes are given only for firm matches. Only part of the rows carry a size: once, few, many, or a class if the clone is expanded.

d_call clone_size j_call v_call cdr3_nt cdr3_aa
. . TRBJ1-5 TRBV29-1 TGCACCACGGACCCCGAGGGCAATCAGCCCCAGCATTTT CTTDPEGNQPQHF
. . TRBJ2-2 TRBV14 TGTGCCAGCAGCAGCAGGGGCCAGAACACCGGGGAGCTGTTTTTT CASSSRGQNTGELFF
. . TRBJ1-1 TRBV7-9 TGTGCCAGTTTTGCTACCTGGAAGGCTGAAGCTTTCTTT CASFATWKAEAFF
. . TRBJ2-1 TRBV29-1 TGCAGCGCTGGCGGAGCTAGGCAGTTCTTC CSAGGARQFF
TRBD1 . TRBJ2-5 TRBV27 TGTGCCAGCAGTAGGGCCCGACAGGGAGACGAGACCCAGTACTTC CASSRARQGDETQYF
. . TRBJ1-2 TRBV15 TGTGCCACCAGCAGAGAATCCTCTAGGTACGAAAACTACACCTTC CATSRESSRYENYTF
TRBD2 . TRBJ2-7 TRBV28 TGTGCCAGCAGTCAGACCGGGACTAGAACCTACGAGCAGTACTTC CASSQTGTRTYEQYF
. . TRBJ1-4 TRBV30 TGTGCCTGGAGTCTAGGGCCCGGGCTGTTTTTT CAWSLGPGLFF
TRBD1 . TRBJ2-5 TRBV20-1 TGCAGTGCGGGTACAGGGGACGTGGAGACCCAGTACTTC CSAGTGDVETQYF
TRBD1 . TRBJ2-7 TRBV15 TGTGCCACCAGCAGAGATGGACAGGGCGACAGCTACGAGCAGTACTTC CATSRDGQGDSYEQYF
TRBD1 . TRBJ1-2 TRBV6-1 TGTGCCAGCAGTGGGAGTTGGGACAGCTATGGCTACACCTTC CASSGSWDSYGYTF
. . TRBJ2-1 TRBV9 TGTGCCAGCAGCGTAGAATTGAGCCCCTACAATGAGCAGTTCTTC CASSVELSPYNEQFF
TRBD1 . TRBJ1-2 TRBV2 TGTGCCAGCAGTGGACAGGGAATCGGCTATGGCTACACCTTC CASSGQGIGYGYTF
. . TRBJ2-7 TRBV15 TGTGCCACCAGCAGATTGGGACAGAGCGGGTACGAGCAGTACTTC CATSRLGQSGYEQYF
TRBD1 . TRBJ1-6 TRBV9 TGTGCCAGCAGCGTCTCCGGGACAGGGTTCGCACCCCTCCACTTT CASSVSGTGFAPLHF
. . TRBJ2-2 TRBV9 TGTGCCAGCAGCGTAGTGGTTACCGGGGAGCTGTTTTTT CASSVVVTGELFF
. . TRBJ2-1 TRBV20-1 TGCAGTGCTAGAGATCTAAGTGTACAGCCCGAATTTTACAATGAGCAGTTCTTC CSARDLSVQPEFYNEQFF
. . TRBJ1-5 TRBV3-1 TGTGCCAGCAGCCAAGGGGCAGGGTTCCCCCAGCATTTT CASSQGAGFPQHF
TRBD1 once TRBJ2-1 TRBV20-1 TGCAGTAACAGGGGTTTGATCAATGAGCAGTTCTTC CSNRGLINEQFF
. . TRBJ2-7 TRBV29-1 TGCAGCGTTCGGGACGGTAGCTCCTACGAGCAGTACTTC CSVRDGSSYEQYF
. . TRBJ1-1 TRBV30 TGTGCCTGGAGGGAAAGGGTGAACACTGAAGCTTTCTTT CAWRERVNTEAFF
. . TRBJ1-5 TRBV2 TGTGCCACCTCAACAGAAAGTCTCAATCAGCCCCAGCATTTT CATSTESLNQPQHF
TRBD2 . TRBJ2-7 TRBV7-8 TGTGCCAGCAGCCCGTGGACTAGCGGGACCTACGAGCAGTACTTC CASSPWTSGTYEQYF